Following are 9 T cell receptor beta chains from one sample sequenced in a study of cytomegalovirus exposure and HLA in healthy donors. Assay: immunoSEQ multiplex PCR; the TCRdb copy retains only in-frame clones and omits some. The table records under 250,000 clones, about nine tenths of them present only once. The sample comprised PBMCs. The receptors here all came from a woman under 30 in good health and CMV-seropositive.

The V and J genes are TRBV5-4 and TRBJ2-2; 8 nucleotides agree with TRBD2. Germline CDR1 is SGHNT and CDR2 is YYREEE (reference sequence). The CDR3 has 17 amino acids. J gave up 5 bases and V 0 bases, and 9 bases lay outside the gene matches. Here the CDR3 DNA reads TGTGCCAGCAGCTTGGGATTAGGACTAGCTGGTACCGGGGAGCTGTTTTTT. This sequence encodes CASSLGLGLAGTGELFF.

A few counts support this clone. This chain connects TRBV2 to TRBJ2-7; 8 bases agree with TRBD1. The CDR3 runs to 15 residues. V shed 5 bases and J 0 bases; nucleotides not matched to a gene: 6. Germline loops: CDR1 SNHLY, CDR2 FYNNEI. The DNA for the CDR3 is TGTGCCAGCAGTCCGGACAGGGCCAGCTCCTACGAGCAGTACTTC. Protein product: CASSPDRASSYEQYF.

The rearrangement joins TRBV9 to TRBJ2-3; D gene unclear. The CDR3 runs 14 residues. V was clipped by 0 bases and J by 6 bases, with 11 bases between them. Germline-derived CDR1 and CDR2 are SGDLS and YYNGEE. The DNA of the CDR3 is TGTGCCAGCAGCGTAGTGGCCCAATCGGATACGCAGTATTTT. Translation gives CASSVVAQSDTQYF.

This rearrangement joins TRBV19 to TRBJ2-1; 9 bases are shared with TRBD2. Germline-derived CDR1 and CDR2 are LNHDA and SQIVND (reference sequence). V lost 9 bases to trimming and J lost 8 bases; unmatched junction nucleotides: 17. The CDR3 length is 16 residues. CDR3 DNA: TGTGCCAGCCAACCTGGCGGTTATAGCGGGAGCTATGAGCAGTTCTTC. Protein product: CASQPGGYSGSYEQFF.

This chain links TRBV4-2 with TRBJ2-2; weak D call: TRBD2 (5 bases). CDR1 and CDR2 (germline): LGHNA, YNFKEQ. This CDR3 has 16 residues. Trimming left V 0 bases short and J 0 bases short, with 8 bases between. The CDR3: CASSQETRSNTGELFF. CDR3 nucleotide sequence: TGTGCCAGCAGCCAAGAAACTAGGTCGAACACCGGGGAGCTGTTTTTT.

The genes are TRBV27 and TRBJ2-5, with 8 bases matching TRBD1. This CDR3 is 14 amino acids long. CDR1 is MNHEY, CDR2 SMNVEV, per germline (reference sequence). After removal of 4 bases from V and 7 bases from J, the junction contained 8 bases not matched to a gene. CDR3 in amino acids: CASSWGDRKGTQYF. In nucleotides, the CDR3 is TGTGCCAGCAGTTGGGGGGACAGGAAAGGGACCCAGTACTTC.

The V and J genes are TRBV5-1 and TRBJ2-3; D is perhaps TRBD2 (5 bases). The germline V and J ends were trimmed by 3 bases and 4 bases, with 12 bases remaining between them. The CDR3 is made up of 14 amino acids. Germline CDR1 reads SGHRS; CDR2 reads YFSETQ. CDR3 loop: CASSSILGADTQYF. The CDR3 DNA reads TGCGCCAGCAGCTCCATTCTCGGGGCAGATACGCAGTATTTT.

The chain couples TRBV7-7 to TRBJ2-1, with a tentative D call TRBD2 (5 bases). Per the germline V gene, CDR1 is SSHAT and CDR2 is FNYEAQ (reference sequence). CDR3 length: 15 amino acids. The germline V and J ends were trimmed by 3 bases and 8 bases, with 17 bases remaining between them. CDR3 in DNA: TGTGCCAGCAGCTTGACTACCCGCACTATCGATGAGCAGTTCTTC. Encoded protein: CASSLTTRTIDEQFF.

The rearrangement links TRBV27 to TRBJ1-5; possible D gene TRBD1, 5 bases. Germline lookup yields CDR1 MNHEY and CDR2 SMNVEV (reference sequence). V lost 2 bases, J lost 6 bases, and 11 bases lay in between. The CDR3 consists of 14 residues. CDR3 sequence: CASSLVGGGQPQHF. For the CDR3, the DNA is TGTGCCAGCAGTTTAGTGGGGGGAGGTCAGCCCCAGCATTTT.